The T cell receptor beta chain described here comes from a study of technical replicates of blood from a few donors. Trimming at V came to 5 bases and at J to 6 bases, leaving 11 bases not matched to a gene. CDR1 and CDR2 from the germline V gene are SNHLY and FYNNEI. CDR3 length: 16 amino acids. Data came from immunoSEQ multiplex PCR; TCRdb stores just in-frame clones and leaves some out. The sample yields 60,000 to 65,000 clones, 92% seen once. Input material: PBMCs. The rearrangement links TRBV2 to TRBJ2-1; TRBD2 aligns across 9 bases. The clonotype was recovered from a human donor in good health. Some clones in this sample may be carry-over from other donors' samples. This CDR3 is CASSPVWREGSNEQFF. CDR3 coding DNA: TGTGCCAGCAGTCCCGTTTGGCGGGAGGGGAGCAATGAGCAGTTCTTC.